Presented here are 31 T cell receptor beta chains from one specimen sequenced in a study of OX40 agonist ivuxolimab in advanced cancers. Generated by immunoSEQ multiplex PCR, the TCRdb table keeps only in-frame clones and is missing some. The sample comprises about 54,000 clones, about nine tenths of which are singletons, and roughly an eighth rests with the top ten. This specimen consisted of CD4+ or CD8+ T cells sorted from blood, obtained in a trial of the OX40 agonist ivuxolimab. The receptors shown here come from an adult with an advanced solid tumor such as melanoma, head and neck, liver or kidney cancer.

This clone was picked up one time. The rearrangement uses TRBV5-6 and TRBJ2-3; D is ambiguous. Trimming stripped 4 bases from V and 6 bases from J, with 24 bases between. Germline assignment: CDR1 SGHDT and CDR2 YYEEEE. The CDR3 extends over 17 amino acids. The CDR3 DNA reads as TGTGCCAGCAGCCCCCCTTTTCTGATCTCTATATCCGATACGCAGTATTTT. It is translated as CASSPPFLISISDTQYF.

This clone showed up just once. The rearrangement joins TRBV2 to TRBJ2-7, with TRBD1 matching over 7 bases. This CDR3 has 14 residues. Trimming cost V 6 bases and J 0 bases; bases outside gene matches: 5. Looked up from germline, CDR1 is SNHLY and CDR2 is FYNNEI. As DNA, the CDR3 is TGTGCCAGCAGCCGGACAGGTAGCTCCTACGAGCAGTACTTC. Its protein is CASSRTGSSYEQYF. Looking up the rest from reference TRBV2 and TRBJ2-7 gives the full variable domain: EPEVTQTPSHQVTQMGQEVILRCVPISNHLYFYWYRQILGQKVEFLVSFYNNEISEKSEIFDDQFSVERPDGSNFTLKIRSTKLEDSAMYFCASSRTGSSYEQYFGPGTRLTVT.

The chain uses TRBV9 and TRBJ2-1; no reliable D call. The ends were cut back, 4 bases at V and 4 bases at J, with 12 bases in the middle. This CDR3 has 14 residues. Germline V gene data show CDR1 as SGDLS and CDR2 as YYNGEE. The CDR3 is CASSLGIPYNEQFF. For the CDR3, the DNA is TGTGCCAGCAGCCTGGGAATTCCATACAATGAGCAGTTCTTC.

V usage is TRBV27 and J usage is TRBJ2-7; 7 bases map to TRBD1. This CDR3 contains 14 residues. The V gene end was trimmed by 3 bases and the J gene end by 3 bases; junction bases not matched to a gene: 5. The germline V gene has CDR1 MNHEY and CDR2 SMNVEV (reference sequence). Here the CDR3 DNA reads TGTGCCAGCAGTTTGTACAGGGGTGGCTACGAGCAGTACTTC. Residues: CASSLYRGGYEQYF.

CDR3 sequence reads: CASSWSDQGTDTQYF. In nucleotides, the CDR3 is TGCGCCAGCAGCTGGAGCGACCAAGGCACAGATACGCAGTATTTT. The V call is TRBV5-1, the J call TRBJ2-3; no clear D gene. Germline CDR1 reads SGHRS; CDR2 reads YFSETQ. V lost 3 bases and J 1 base, leaving 12 bases between the germline ends. The CDR3 is 15 amino acids.

V and J are TRBV5-6 and TRBJ2-7; D is uncertain. Germline V gives CDR1 SGHDT, CDR2 YYEEEE. CDR3 length: 18 amino acids. Trimming took off 5 bases at V and 6 bases at J, with 30 bases between the two ends. DNA of the CDR3: TGTGCCAGCAGTGTGATCCCCCTAGGAAGGGAACGGCCTTCCGAGCAGTACTTC. Its translation is CASSVIPLGRERPSEQYF. Drawing the rest from reference TRBV5-6 and TRBJ2-7, the complete variable domain is DAGVTQSPTHLIKTRGQQVTLRCSPKSGHDTVSWYQQALGQGPQFIFQYYEEEERQRGNFPDRFSGHQFPNYSSELNVNALLLGDSALYLCASSVIPLGRERPSEQYFGPGTRLTVT.

J is TRBJ2-7 and V is TRBV7-9, with a possible D match to TRBD2 (6 bases). The germline gives CDR1 SEHNR, CDR2 FQNEAQ (reference sequence). CDR3 size: 12 residues. V was cut by 5 bases and J by 4 bases, with 9 bases left in between. The CDR3 spells CASSRGTYEQYF. CDR3 nucleotides: TGTGCCAGCAGCAGAGGGACTTACGAGCAGTACTTC.

The chain couples TRBV21-1 to TRBJ1-5. TRBV21-1 counts as a pseudogene. This CDR3 has 16 residues. Written as DNA, the CDR3 is TGTGCCAGCAGCAACGGAATCGGACTCGGGGGTCAGCCCCAGCATTTT. This gives the protein CASSNGIGLGGQPQHF.

The V call is TRBV10-3, the J call TRBJ2-1; a weak D match, TRBD2 (6 bases). CDR3 size: 15 residues. Trimming took 8 bases from V and 1 from J, leaving 15 bases between them. Germline V CDR1 and CDR2: ENHRY, SYGVKD. CDR3 residues: CAIRGTWDSYNEQFF. Written as DNA, the CDR3 is TGTGCCATCCGGGGGACTTGGGATTCCTACAATGAGCAGTTCTTC.

The chain has TRBV28 and TRBJ2-2; D uncertain. Germline lookup yields CDR1 MDHEN and CDR2 SYDVKM. This CDR3 is built from 15 residues. V lost 7 bases, J lost 1 base, and 13 bases lay in between. The CDR3 protein is CASMVSRWNTGELFF. The DNA for the CDR3 is TGTGCCAGCATGGTGAGCCGGTGGAACACCGGGGAGCTGTTTTTT.

The rearrangement links TRBV28 to TRBJ2-1; 10 positions match TRBD2. J gave up 8 bases and V 5 bases, and 15 bases lay outside the gene matches. The CDR3 is made up of 17 amino acids. Per the germline V gene, CDR1 is MDHEN and CDR2 is SYDVKM. The CDR3 DNA follows: TGTGCCAGCAGTCCCTGGACTAGCGGCCGGGTTACGGATGAGCAGTTCTTC. Amino acid sequence: CASSPWTSGRVTDEQFF.

CDR3 in amino acids: CASSAGQGDIQYF. The CDR3 DNA sequence: TGTGCCAGCAGTGCGGGACAGGGGGACATTCAGTACTTC. The chain couples TRBV28 to TRBJ2-4; 11 bases agree with TRBD1. Unmatched junction bases numbered 2, after V lost 5 bases and J lost 8 bases. The germline V gene has CDR1 MDHEN and CDR2 SYDVKM. The CDR3 consists of 13 residues.

The chain recombines TRBV2 with TRBJ1-1; D perhaps matches TRBD1 (5 bases). V shed 8 bases and J shed 2 bases, with 9 bases lying between them. The germline V gene encodes CDR1 SNHLY and CDR2 FYNNEI. This CDR3 has 12 residues. CDR3 nucleotide sequence: TGTGCCAGCGTCAGGGAAAACACTGAAGCTTTCTTT. It specifies CASVRENTEAFF.

J is TRBJ1-2 and V is TRBV5-1, with 9 bases fitting TRBD1. This CDR3 has 14 residues. Germline CDR1 and CDR2: SGHRS and YFSETQ. V shed 2 bases and J 8 bases; nucleotides not matched to a gene: 7. CDR3 protein: CASSFGDRDDGYTF. The CDR3 DNA reads as TGCGCCAGCAGCTTCGGGGACAGGGATGACGGCTACACCTTC. The complete variable domain, with remaining parts taken from reference TRBV5-1 and TRBJ1-2, reads KAGVTQTPRYLIKTRGQQVTLSCSPISGHRSVSWYQQTPGQGLQFLFEYFSETQRNKGNFPGRFSGRQFSNSRSEMNVSTLELGDSALYLCASSFGDRDDGYTFGSGTRLTVV.

V gene TRBV6-1 combines with J gene TRBJ1-1, with 7 bases fitting TRBD1. CDR1 is MNHNS and CDR2 is SASEGT in the germline V gene. CDR3 length: 14 residues. V shed 5 bases, J shed 5 bases, and the junction held 8 bases outside the gene matches. The CDR3 loop is CASSPQAGGTEAFF. The CDR3 DNA follows: TGTGCCAGCAGTCCTCAAGCAGGGGGGACTGAAGCTTTCTTT.

Points on this clone: This sample includes further DNA sequences coding for the same CDR3. V gene TRBV2 combines with J gene TRBJ2-7; D may correspond to TRBD1 or TRBD2 (7 bases each). The CDR3 runs to 13 residues. V lost 11 bases and J 7 bases, leaving 21 bases between the germline ends. CDR1 and CDR2 (germline): SNHLY, FYNNEI. CDR3 loop: CAVLTGEGREQYF. Written as DNA, the CDR3 is TGTGCCGTACTTACAGGGGAGGGGCGGGAGCAGTACTTC.

The genes are TRBV28 and TRBJ2-3; TRBD2 matches 9 bases. CDR3 length: 17 amino acids. Germline CDR1 MDHEN, CDR2 SYDVKM. V trimming: 4 bases; J trimming: 4 bases; junction bases outside the gene matches: 12. The CDR3 protein is CASSSAYQLAGSDTQYF. CDR3 DNA: TGTGCCAGCAGTTCCGCCTACCAACTAGCGGGCTCAGATACGCAGTATTTT.

The V call is TRBV11-2, the J call TRBJ2-7; D unclear. Germline V gene sequence: CDR1 SGHAT, CDR2 FQNNGV. The CDR3 contains 15 residues. V dropped 2 bases and J dropped 6 bases, with 17 bases sitting between them. Here the CDR3 reads CASSLSVTLSGEQYF. The CDR3, as DNA: TGTGCCAGCAGCTTATCGGTCACGCTCTCTGGCGAGCAGTACTTC.

This chain joins TRBV2 and TRBJ1-3; no firm D call. This CDR3 spans 15 amino acids. Per the germline V gene, CDR1 is SNHLY and CDR2 is FYNNEI. Trimming stripped 5 bases from V and 2 bases from J, with 13 bases between. The CDR3 bases are TGTGCCAGCAGTATGATACACGGCACTGGAAACACCATATATTTT. Protein product: CASSMIHGTGNTIYF.

In its sample, this clone ranks as medium-sized. The V and J genes are TRBV4-1 and TRBJ2-7, with D uncertain. Germline V lookup: CDR1 MGHRA, CDR2 YSYEKL. Deletions cut 1 base from V and 3 bases from J, with 7 bases between. CDR3 size: 13 residues. Here the CDR3 DNA reads TGCGCCAGCAGCCAAGTACCGAGCTACGAGCAGTACTTC. It encodes CASSQVPSYEQYF.

Only one count was recorded for this clone. The chain joins TRBV6-6 to TRBJ1-1, with 9 nucleotides matching TRBD1. Germline V gene data show CDR1 as MNHNY and CDR2 as SVGAGI (reference sequence). This CDR3 has 14 residues. Trimming took 5 bases from V and 0 from J; bases not matched to a gene: 1. CDR3 sequence: CASSRQGVNTEAFF. The CDR3 nucleotides are TGTGCCAGCAGTCGACAGGGGGTGAACACTGAAGCTTTCTTT.

This clone has a single count. At one end the junction does not follow the germline gene, possibly because of a read error. This chain connects TRBV7-7 to TRBJ2-3; no firm D call. The CDR3 runs 13 residues. Germline V CDR1 and CDR2: SSHAT, FNYEAQ (reference sequence). Here the CDR3 reads CASSLSQGDTQYF. CDR3 in DNA: TGTGCTAGCAGCTTAAGTCAAGGAGATACGCAGTATTTT.

V and J are TRBV28 and TRBJ2-7, with 9 bases fitting TRBD2. The CDR3 is 16 amino acids. The germline gives CDR1 MDHEN, CDR2 SYDVKM. V lost 6 bases and J lost 4; bases outside the gene matches: 13. CDR3 region: CASSQGGSGRGYEQYF. The CDR3 nucleotides read TGTGCCAGCAGCCAGGGGGGTAGCGGGAGAGGTTACGAGCAGTACTTC.

The J gene is TRBJ2-7, the V gene TRBV5-1; 9 nucleotides line up with TRBD1. The CDR3 sequence is 15 residues long. V shed 4 bases and J 4 bases; nucleotides not matched to a gene: 9. CDR1 is SGHRS, CDR2 YFSETQ, per germline. The chain's CDR3 is CASSPTGGASYEQYF. The CDR3 DNA is TGCGCCAGCAGCCCTACAGGGGGCGCTTCGTACGAGCAGTACTTC.

The rearrangement uses TRBV5-1 and TRBJ2-1; D is perhaps TRBD2 (5 bases). Trimming pared 5 bases from V and 5 bases from J, leaving 14 bases between. The CDR3 is 14 residues long. Germline loops: CDR1 SGHRS, CDR2 YFSETQ. The CDR3 sequence: CASSHPGGNNEQFF. The CDR3 DNA reads as TGCGCCAGCAGTCACCCAGGAGGAAACAATGAGCAGTTCTTC.

The chain carries TRBV5-4 and TRBJ2-1; 7 bases are a match to TRBD2. This CDR3 contains 17 residues. The ends lost 0 bases at V and 1 base at J; junction bases unmatched: 7. Per germline, CDR1 SGHNT and CDR2 YYREEE (reference sequence). CDR3 bases: TGTGCCAGCAGCTTGGCCGGAGGCGGGGGTTCCTACAATGAGCAGTTCTTC. Translated: CASSLAGGGGSYNEQFF.

The chain links TRBV4-1 to TRBJ2-2, with 11 bases aligning to TRBD2. The germline gives CDR1 MGHRA, CDR2 YSYEKL. The CDR3 is 19 residues long. The V gene end was trimmed by 0 bases and the J gene end by 5 bases; junction bases not matched to a gene: 11. In DNA form, the CDR3 reads TGCGCCAGCAGCCAAGATCTTTTTGGTCTAGCGGGGGGAACCGGGGAGCTGTTTTTT. Translated, it gives CASSQDLFGLAGGTGELFF.

This chain uses TRBV19 with TRBJ2-7, with D uncertain. V dropped 6 bases and J dropped 0 bases, with 9 bases sitting between them. Germline CDR1 LNHDA, CDR2 SQIVND (reference sequence). The CDR3 runs to 13 residues. The CDR3 DNA sequence: TGTGCCAGTAGGGGCCGTTACTCCTACGAGCAGTACTTC. Encoded protein: CASRGRYSYEQYF. Using reference TRBV19 and TRBJ2-7 for the parts outside the CDR3, the full variable domain is DGGITQSPKYLFRKEGQNVTLSCEQNLNHDAMYWYRQDPGQGLRLIYYSQIVNDFQKGDIAEGYSVSREKKESFPLTVTSAQKNPTAFYLCASRGRYSYEQYFGPGTRLTVT.

The chain joins TRBV28 to TRBJ2-2, with D perhaps TRBD2 (6 bases). V dropped 5 bases and J dropped 6 bases, with 16 bases sitting between them. The CDR3 contains 15 residues. Germline V gene data show CDR1 as MDHEN and CDR2 as SYDVKM. DNA of the CDR3: TGTGCCAGCAGTCCGTTCGGGGGAAGGGCCGGGGAGCTGTTTTTT. Residues: CASSPFGGRAGELFF. Full variable domain (rest looked up from reference TRBV28 and TRBJ2-2): DVKVTQSSRYLVKRTGEKVFLECVQDMDHENMFWYRQDPGLGLRLIYFSYDVKMKEKGDIPEGYSVSREKKERFSLILESASTNQTSMYLCASSPFGGRAGELFFGEGSRLTVL.

This clone is a singleton in its sample. V usage is TRBV5-1 and J usage is TRBJ2-2; D not certain. The germline V gene encodes CDR1 SGHRS and CDR2 YFSETQ. V lost 0 bases and J 1 base, leaving 4 bases between the germline ends. This CDR3 region has 14 residues. CDR3 in DNA: TGCGCCAGCAGCTTGGCACAGAACACCGGGGAGCTGTTTTTT. Protein product: CASSLAQNTGELFF.

V gene TRBV6-5 combines with J gene TRBJ1-1, with TRBD1 identical over 8 bases. CDR1 and CDR2 (germline): MNHEY, SVGAGI. Unmatched junction bases numbered 7, after V lost 3 bases and J lost 1 base. This CDR3 contains 16 residues. The DNA for the CDR3 is TGTGCCAGCAGTTATGCCGGACAGGGAACGAACACTGAAGCTTTCTTT. Translating it yields CASSYAGQGTNTEAFF.